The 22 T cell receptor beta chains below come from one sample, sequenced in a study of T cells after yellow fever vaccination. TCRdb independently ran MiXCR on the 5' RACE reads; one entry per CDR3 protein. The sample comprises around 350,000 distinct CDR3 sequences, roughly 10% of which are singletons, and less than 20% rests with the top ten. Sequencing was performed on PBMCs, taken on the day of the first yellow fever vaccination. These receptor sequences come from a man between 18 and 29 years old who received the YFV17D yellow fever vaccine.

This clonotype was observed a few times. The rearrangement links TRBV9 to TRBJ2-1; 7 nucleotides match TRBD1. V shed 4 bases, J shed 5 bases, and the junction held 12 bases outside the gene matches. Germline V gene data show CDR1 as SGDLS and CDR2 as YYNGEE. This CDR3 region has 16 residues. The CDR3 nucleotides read TGTGCCAGCAGCCCCCAAGACAGGGCCTTCCACAATGAGCAGTTCTTC. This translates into CASSPQDRAFHNEQFF.

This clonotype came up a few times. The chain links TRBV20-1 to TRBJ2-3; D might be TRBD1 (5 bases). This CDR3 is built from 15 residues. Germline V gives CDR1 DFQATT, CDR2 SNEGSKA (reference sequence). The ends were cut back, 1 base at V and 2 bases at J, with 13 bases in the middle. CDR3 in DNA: TGCAGTGCTAGAGGGGGCAGATCACTCACAGATACGCAGTATTTT. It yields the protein CSARGGRSLTDTQYF.

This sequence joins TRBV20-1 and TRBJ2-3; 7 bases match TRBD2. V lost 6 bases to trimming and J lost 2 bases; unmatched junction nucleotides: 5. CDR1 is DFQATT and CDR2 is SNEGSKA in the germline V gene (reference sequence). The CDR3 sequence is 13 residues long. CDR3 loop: CSAGAGFTDTQYF. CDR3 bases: TGCAGTGCGGGAGCGGGGTTCACAGATACGCAGTATTTT.

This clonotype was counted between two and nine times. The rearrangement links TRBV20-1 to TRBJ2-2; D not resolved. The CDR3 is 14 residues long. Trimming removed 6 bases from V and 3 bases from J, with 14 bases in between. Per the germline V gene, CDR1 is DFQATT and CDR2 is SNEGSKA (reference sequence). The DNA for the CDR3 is TGCAGTGCCCCGAGGCAGGCGGACACCGGGGAGCTGTTTTTT. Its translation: CSAPRQADTGELFF.

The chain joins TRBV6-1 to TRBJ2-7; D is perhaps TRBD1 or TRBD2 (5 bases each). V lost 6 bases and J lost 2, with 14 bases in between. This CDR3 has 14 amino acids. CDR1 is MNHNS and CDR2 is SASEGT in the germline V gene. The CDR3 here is CASSGEGRPYEQYV. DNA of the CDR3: TGTGCCAGCAGCGGCGAGGGGAGACCCTACGAGCAGTACGTC.

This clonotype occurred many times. The CDR3 sequence: CASSLAETQYF. CDR3 DNA: TGTGCCAGCAGCTTGGCAGAGACCCAGTACTTC. The chain links TRBV5-4 to TRBJ2-5; D call uncertain. Germline V gives CDR1 SGHNT, CDR2 YYREEE (reference sequence). This CDR3 comprises 11 residues. V was pared by 0 bases and J by 4 bases, with 1 base between.

The DNA for the CDR3 is TGTGCCAGCAGCTTGGTCTCCGCGGGGGCTCAGGGCTACACCTTC. It yields the protein CASSLVSAGAQGYTF. This sequence joins TRBV5-4 and TRBJ1-2, with D perhaps TRBD1 (6 bases). The germline V gene encodes CDR1 SGHNT and CDR2 YYREEE (reference sequence). Trimming cost V 0 bases and J 8 bases, with 17 bases left between them. The CDR3 sequence is 15 residues long.

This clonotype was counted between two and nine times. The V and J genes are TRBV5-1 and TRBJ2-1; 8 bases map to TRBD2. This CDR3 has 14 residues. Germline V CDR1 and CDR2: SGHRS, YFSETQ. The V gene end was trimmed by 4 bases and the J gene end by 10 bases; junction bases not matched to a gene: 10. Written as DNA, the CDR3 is TGCGCCAGCAGCCGGGGAGCGGGGGTGCAGGAGCAGTTCTTC. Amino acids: CASSRGAGVQEQFF.

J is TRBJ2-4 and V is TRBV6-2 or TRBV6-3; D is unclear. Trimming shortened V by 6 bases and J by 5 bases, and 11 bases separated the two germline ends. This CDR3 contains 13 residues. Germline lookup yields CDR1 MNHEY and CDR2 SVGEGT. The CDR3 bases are TGTGCCAGCAGGGCTACCGGCCAAAACATTCAGTACTTC. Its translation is CASRATGQNIQYF.

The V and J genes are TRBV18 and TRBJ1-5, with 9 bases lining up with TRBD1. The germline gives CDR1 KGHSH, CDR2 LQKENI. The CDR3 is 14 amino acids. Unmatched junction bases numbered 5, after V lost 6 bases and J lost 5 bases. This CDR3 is CASSGQGFDQPQHF. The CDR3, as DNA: TGTGCCAGCTCGGGACAGGGATTCGATCAGCCCCAGCATTTT. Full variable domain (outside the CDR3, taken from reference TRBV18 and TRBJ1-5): NAGVMQNPRHLVRRRGQEARLRCSPMKGHSHVYWYRQLPEEGLKFMVYLQKENIIDESGMPKERFSAEFPKEGPSILRIQQVVRGDSAAYFCASSGQGFDQPQHFGDGTRLSIL.

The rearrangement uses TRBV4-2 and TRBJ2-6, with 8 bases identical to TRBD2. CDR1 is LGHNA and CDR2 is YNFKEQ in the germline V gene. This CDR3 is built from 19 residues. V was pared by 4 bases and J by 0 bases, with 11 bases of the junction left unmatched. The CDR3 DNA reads TGTGCCAGCAGCCCCCTCCCTTCAGCGGGGGCCTCTGGGGCCAACGTCCTGACTTTC. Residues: CASSPLPSAGASGANVLTF.

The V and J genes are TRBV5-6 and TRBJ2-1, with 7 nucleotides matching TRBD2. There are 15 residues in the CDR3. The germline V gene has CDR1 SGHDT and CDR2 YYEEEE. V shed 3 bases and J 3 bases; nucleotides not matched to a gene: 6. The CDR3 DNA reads TGTGCCAGCAGCTGGGGGGGTTTCCTCTACAATGAGCAGTTCTTC. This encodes CASSWGGFLYNEQFF.

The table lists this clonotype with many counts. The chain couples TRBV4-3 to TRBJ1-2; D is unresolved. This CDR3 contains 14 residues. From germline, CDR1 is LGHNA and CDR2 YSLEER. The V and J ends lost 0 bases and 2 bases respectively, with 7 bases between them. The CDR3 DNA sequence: TGCGCCAGCAGCCAAGACAGCACCAACTATGGCTACACCTTC. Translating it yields CASSQDSTNYGYTF.

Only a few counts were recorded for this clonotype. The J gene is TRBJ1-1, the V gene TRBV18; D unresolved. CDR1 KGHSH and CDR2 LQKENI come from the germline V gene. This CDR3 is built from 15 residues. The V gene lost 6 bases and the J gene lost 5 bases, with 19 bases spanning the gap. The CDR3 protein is CASSRPGSGITEAFF. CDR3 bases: TGTGCCAGCTCCCGCCCGGGGAGTGGGATTACTGAAGCTTTCTTT.

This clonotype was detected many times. In DNA, the CDR3 is TGTGCCAGCAGTTTAAGACAGGGTCAGCCCCAGCATTTT. Translated: CASSLRQGQPQHF. The chain is built from TRBV12-3 or TRBV12-4 and TRBJ1-5; TRBD1 aligns across 7 bases. The CDR3 totals 13 residues. With V trimmed by 2 bases and J by 6 bases, 1 base remained unmatched.

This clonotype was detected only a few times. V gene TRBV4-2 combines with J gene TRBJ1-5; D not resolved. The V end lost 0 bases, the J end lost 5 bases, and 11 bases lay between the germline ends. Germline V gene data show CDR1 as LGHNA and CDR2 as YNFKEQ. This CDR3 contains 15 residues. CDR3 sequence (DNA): TGTGCCAGCAGCCAAGATCAGCACGGGGATCAGCCCCAGCATTTT. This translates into CASSQDQHGDQPQHF.

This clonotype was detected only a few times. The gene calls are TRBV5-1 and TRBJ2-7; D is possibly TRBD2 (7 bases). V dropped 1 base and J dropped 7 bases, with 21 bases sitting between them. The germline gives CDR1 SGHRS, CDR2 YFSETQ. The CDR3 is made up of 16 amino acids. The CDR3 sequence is CASSLTRGGPGGEQYV. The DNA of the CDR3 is TGCGCCAGCAGCTTGACGAGGGGGGGCCCCGGCGGGGAGCAGTACGTC.

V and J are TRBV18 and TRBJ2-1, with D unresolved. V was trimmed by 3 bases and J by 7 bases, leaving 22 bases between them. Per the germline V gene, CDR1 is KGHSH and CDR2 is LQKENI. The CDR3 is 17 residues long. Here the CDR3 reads CASSPSTPWPWINEQFF. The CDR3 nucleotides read TGTGCCAGCTCACCGTCGACCCCCTGGCCATGGATAAATGAGCAGTTCTTC.

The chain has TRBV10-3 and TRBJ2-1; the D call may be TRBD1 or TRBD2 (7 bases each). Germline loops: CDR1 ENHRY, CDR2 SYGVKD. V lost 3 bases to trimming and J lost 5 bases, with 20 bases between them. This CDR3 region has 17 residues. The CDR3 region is CAISDTRQGAGDNEQFF. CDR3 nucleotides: TGTGCCATCAGTGACACACGACAGGGCGCGGGGGACAATGAGCAGTTCTTC.

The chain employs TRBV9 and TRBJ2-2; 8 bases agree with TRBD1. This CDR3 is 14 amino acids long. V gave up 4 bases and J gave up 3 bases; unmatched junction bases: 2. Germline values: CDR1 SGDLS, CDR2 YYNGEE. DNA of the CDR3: TGTGCCAGCAGCCCAGGGGGCGACACCGGGGAGCTGTTTTTT. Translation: CASSPGGDTGELFF. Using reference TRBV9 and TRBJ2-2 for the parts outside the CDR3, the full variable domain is DSGVTQTPKHLITATGQRVTLRCSPRSGDLSVYWYQQSLDQGLQFLIQYYNGEERAKGNILERFSAQQFPDLHSELNLSSLELGDSALYFCASSPGGDTGELFFGEGSRLTVL.

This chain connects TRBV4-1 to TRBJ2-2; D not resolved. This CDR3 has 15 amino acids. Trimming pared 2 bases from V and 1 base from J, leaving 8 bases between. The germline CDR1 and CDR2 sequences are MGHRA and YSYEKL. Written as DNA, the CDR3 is TGCGCCAGCAGCCAAAGGTTGGGGAACACCGGGGAGCTGTTTTTT. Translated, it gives CASSQRLGNTGELFF.

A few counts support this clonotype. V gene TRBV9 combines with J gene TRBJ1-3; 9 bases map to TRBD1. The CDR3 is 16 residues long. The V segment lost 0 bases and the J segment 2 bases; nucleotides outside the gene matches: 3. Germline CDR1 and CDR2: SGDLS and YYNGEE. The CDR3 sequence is CASSVGGTGTGNTIYF. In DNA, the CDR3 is TGTGCCAGCAGCGTAGGCGGGACAGGGACTGGAAACACCATATATTTT.